This T cell receptor (beta chain) was recorded in a study of response to subunit inactivated influenza vaccine. Study-level results: Few new T cells, the authors suggested, are recruited by each seasonal influenza vaccination.

TCRdb used MiXCR to reprocess the RT-PCR reads, holding one entry per CDR3 protein. Of approximately 680,000 distinct CDR3 sequences listed, 15% to 17% are singletons. Of note for this clonotype: The target antigen is unknown.

Sequencing used PBMCs from blood, obtained 11 to 12 days after vaccination. The sequence came from a man in his fifties who received an inactivated influenza vaccine.

In DNA, the CDR3 is TGTGCCTGGAGTGTAGCAGGGGAAACCGGGGAGCTGTTTTTT. This gives the protein CAWSVAGETGELFF. The V call is TRBV30, the J call TRBJ2-2; D might be TRBD1 (6 bases). The germline V gene has CDR1 GTSNPN and CDR2 SVGIG (reference sequence). Trimming took 0 bases from V and 5 from J, leaving 10 bases between them. The CDR3 contains 14 residues.